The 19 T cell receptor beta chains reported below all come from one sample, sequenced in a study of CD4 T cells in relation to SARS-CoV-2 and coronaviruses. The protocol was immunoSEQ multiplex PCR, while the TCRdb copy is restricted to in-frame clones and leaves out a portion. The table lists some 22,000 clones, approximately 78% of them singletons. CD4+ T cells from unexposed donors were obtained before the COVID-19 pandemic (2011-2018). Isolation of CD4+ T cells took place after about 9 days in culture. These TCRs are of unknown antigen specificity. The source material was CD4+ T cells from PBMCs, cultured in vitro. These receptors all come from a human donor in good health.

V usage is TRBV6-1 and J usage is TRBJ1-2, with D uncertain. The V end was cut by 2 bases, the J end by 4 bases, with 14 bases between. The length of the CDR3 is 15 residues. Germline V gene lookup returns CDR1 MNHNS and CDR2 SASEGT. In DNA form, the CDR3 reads TGTGCCAGCAGTGAACGGGAAGGTGGAGTCTATGGCTACACCTTC. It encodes CASSEREGGVYGYTF.

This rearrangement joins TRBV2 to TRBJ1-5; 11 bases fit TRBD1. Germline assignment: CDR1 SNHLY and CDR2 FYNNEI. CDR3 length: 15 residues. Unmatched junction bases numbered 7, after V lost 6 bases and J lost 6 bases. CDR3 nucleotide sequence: TGTGCCAGCAGCCTAGGGACAGGGGGAGTTCAGCCCCAGCATTTT. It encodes CASSLGTGGVQPQHF.

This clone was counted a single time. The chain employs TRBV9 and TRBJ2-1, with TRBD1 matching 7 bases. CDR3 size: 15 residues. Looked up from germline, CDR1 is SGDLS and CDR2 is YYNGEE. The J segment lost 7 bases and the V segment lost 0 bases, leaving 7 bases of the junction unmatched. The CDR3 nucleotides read TGTGCCAGCAGCGTAGCAGTACAGGGGTGGAATGAGCAGTTCTTC. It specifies CASSVAVQGWNEQFF. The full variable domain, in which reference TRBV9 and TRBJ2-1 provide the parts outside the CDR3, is DSGVTQTPKHLITATGQRVTLRCSPRSGDLSVYWYQQSLDQGLQFLIQYYNGEERAKGNILERFSAQQFPDLHSELNLSSLELGDSALYFCASSVAVQGWNEQFFGPGTRLTVL.

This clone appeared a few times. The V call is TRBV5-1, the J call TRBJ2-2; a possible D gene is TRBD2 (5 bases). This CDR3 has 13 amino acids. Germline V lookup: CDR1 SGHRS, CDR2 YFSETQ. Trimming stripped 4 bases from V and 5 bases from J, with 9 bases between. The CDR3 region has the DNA TGCGCCAGCAGCGTTGGGGAGACCGGGGAGCTGTTTTTT. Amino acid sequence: CASSVGETGELFF. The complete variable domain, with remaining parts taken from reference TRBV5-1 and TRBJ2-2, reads KAGVTQTPRYLIKTRGQQVTLSCSPISGHRSVSWYQQTPGQGLQFLFEYFSETQRNKGNFPGRFSGRQFSNSRSEMNVSTLELGDSALYLCASSVGETGELFFGEGSRLTVL.

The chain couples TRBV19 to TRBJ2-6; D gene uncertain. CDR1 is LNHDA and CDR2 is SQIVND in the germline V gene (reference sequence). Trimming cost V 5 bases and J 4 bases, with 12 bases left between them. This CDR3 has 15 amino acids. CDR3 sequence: CASSLQSRGANVLTF. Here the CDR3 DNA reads TGTGCCAGTAGTTTACAGTCTAGAGGGGCCAACGTCCTGACTTTC.

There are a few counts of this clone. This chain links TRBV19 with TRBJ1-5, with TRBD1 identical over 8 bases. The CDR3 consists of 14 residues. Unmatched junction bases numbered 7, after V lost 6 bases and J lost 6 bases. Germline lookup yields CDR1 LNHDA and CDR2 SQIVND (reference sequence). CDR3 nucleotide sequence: TGTGCCAGTAGGCCTGACAGGGGTCCTCAGCCCCAGCATTTT. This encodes CASRPDRGPQPQHF.

The CDR3 sequence is CASSEVTAGGDTQYF. Here the CDR3 DNA reads TGTGCCAGCAGTGAAGTGACGGCAGGCGGGGATACGCAGTATTTT. This chain joins TRBV6-1 and TRBJ2-3; a weak D match, TRBD2 (5 bases). CDR1 is MNHNS, CDR2 SASEGT, per germline. This CDR3 comprises 15 residues. V was pared by 1 base and J by 6 bases, with 14 bases between.

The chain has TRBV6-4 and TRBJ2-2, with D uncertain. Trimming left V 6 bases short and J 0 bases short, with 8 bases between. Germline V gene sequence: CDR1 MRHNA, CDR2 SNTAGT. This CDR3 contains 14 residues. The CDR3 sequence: CASSLTANTGELFF. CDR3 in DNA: TGTGCCAGCAGCTTAACAGCGAACACCGGGGAGCTGTTTTTT.

The CDR3 loop reads CASSIDRGEAFF. The CDR3 region has the DNA TGTGCCAGTAGTATAGATCGCGGTGAAGCTTTCTTT. The rearrangement uses TRBV19 and TRBJ1-1, with D unresolved. This CDR3 is built from 12 residues. Germline CDR1 and CDR2: LNHDA and SQIVND (reference sequence). The V end lost 0 bases, the J end lost 7 bases, and 6 bases lay between the germline ends.

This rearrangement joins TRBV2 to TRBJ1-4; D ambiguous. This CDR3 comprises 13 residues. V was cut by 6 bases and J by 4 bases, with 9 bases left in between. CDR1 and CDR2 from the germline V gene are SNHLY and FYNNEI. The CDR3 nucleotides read TGTGCCAGCAGATGGTCGGATAATGAAAAACTGTTTTTT. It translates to CASRWSDNEKLFF. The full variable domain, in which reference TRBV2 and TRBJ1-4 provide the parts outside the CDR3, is EPEVTQTPSHQVTQMGQEVILRCVPISNHLYFYWYRQILGQKVEFLVSFYNNEISEKSEIFDDQFSVERPDGSNFTLKIRSTKLEDSAMYFCASRWSDNEKLFFGSGTQLSVL.

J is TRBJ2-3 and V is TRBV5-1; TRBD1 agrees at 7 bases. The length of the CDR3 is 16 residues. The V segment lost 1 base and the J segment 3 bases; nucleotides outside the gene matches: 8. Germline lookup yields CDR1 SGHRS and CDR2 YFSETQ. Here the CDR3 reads CASSLSGTVGTDTQYF. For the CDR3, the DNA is TGCGCCAGCAGCTTGTCCGGGACAGTCGGAACAGATACGCAGTATTTT.

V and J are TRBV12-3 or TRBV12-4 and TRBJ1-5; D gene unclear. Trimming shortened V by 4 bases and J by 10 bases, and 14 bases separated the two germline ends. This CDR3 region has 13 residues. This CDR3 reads CASSSLDVSPQHF. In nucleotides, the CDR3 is TGTGCCAGCAGTTCCCTAGACGTATCTCCCCAGCATTTT.

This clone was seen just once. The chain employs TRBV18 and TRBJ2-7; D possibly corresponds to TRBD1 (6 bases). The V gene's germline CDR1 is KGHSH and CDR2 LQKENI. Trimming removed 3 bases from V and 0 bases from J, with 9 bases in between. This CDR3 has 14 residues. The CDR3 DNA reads TGTGCCAGCTCACCCTGGGACATCTCCTACGAGCAGTACTTC. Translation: CASSPWDISYEQYF.

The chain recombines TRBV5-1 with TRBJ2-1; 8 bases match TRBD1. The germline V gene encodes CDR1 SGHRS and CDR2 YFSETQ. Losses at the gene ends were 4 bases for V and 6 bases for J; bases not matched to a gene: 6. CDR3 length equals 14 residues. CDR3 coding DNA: TGCGCCAGCAGCCAGGGGACAGGTGCCAATGAGCAGTTCTTC. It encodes CASSQGTGANEQFF.

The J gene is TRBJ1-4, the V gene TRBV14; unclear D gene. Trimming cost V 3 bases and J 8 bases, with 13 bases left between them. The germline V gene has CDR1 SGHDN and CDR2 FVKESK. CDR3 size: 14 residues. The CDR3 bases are TGTGCCAGCAGCCATGGATCCGGTTACGAAAAACTGTTTTTT. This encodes CASSHGSGYEKLFF.

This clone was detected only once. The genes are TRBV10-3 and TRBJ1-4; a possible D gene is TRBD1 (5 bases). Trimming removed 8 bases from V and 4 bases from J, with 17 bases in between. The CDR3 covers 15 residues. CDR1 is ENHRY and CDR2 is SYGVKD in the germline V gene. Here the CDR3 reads CAISPRGDGNEKLFF. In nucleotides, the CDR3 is TGTGCCATCTCACCCCGGGGGGATGGTAATGAAAAACTGTTTTTT.

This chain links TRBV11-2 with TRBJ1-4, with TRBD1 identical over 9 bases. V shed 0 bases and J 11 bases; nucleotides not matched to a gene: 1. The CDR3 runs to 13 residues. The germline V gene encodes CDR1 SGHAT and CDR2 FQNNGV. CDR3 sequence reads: CASSLEGTGKLFF. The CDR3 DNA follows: TGTGCCAGCAGCTTAGAAGGGACAGGGAAACTGTTTTTT.

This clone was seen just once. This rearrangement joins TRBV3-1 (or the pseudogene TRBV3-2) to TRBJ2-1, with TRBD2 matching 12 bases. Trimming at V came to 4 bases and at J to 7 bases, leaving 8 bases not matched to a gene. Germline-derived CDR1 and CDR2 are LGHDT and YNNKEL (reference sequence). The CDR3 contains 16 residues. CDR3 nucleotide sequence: TGTGCCAGCAGCCGCGTCCGTGGACTAGCGGGAAATGAGCAGTTCTTC. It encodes CASSRVRGLAGNEQFF.

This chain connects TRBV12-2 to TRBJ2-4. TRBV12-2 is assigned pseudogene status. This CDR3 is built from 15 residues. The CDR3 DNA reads TGTGCAAGTCGCCGCACATTGGGAGCCAAAAACATTCAGTACTTC. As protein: CASRRTLGAKNIQYF.